This entry lists 26 T cell receptor beta chains sequenced from one sample in a study of OX40 agonist ivuxolimab in advanced cancers. TCRdb keeps only in-frame clones here, not all; method: immunoSEQ multiplex PCR. The sample includes roughly 11,000 clones, about 85% seen only once; the top ten take roughly 10%. The specimen was CD4+ or CD8+ T cells sorted from blood, collected in a trial of the OX40 agonist ivuxolimab. Receptor source: an adult with an advanced solid tumor such as melanoma, head and neck, liver or kidney cancer.

The rearrangement uses TRBV7-2 and TRBJ1-6; possible D gene TRBD1, 6 bases. The V gene lost 5 bases and the J gene lost 10 bases, with 18 bases spanning the gap. The germline V gene has CDR1 SGHTA and CDR2 FQGNSA. The length of the CDR3 is 15 residues. DNA for the CDR3: TGTGCCAGCAGCCAAAGGGGGGAACCCTTATCACCCCTCCACTTT. Translation gives CASSQRGEPLSPLHF. The entire variable domain, with the rest obtained from reference TRBV7-2 and TRBJ1-6, is as follows: GAGVSQSPSNKVTEKGKDVELRCDPISGHTALYWYRQSLGQGLEFLIYFQGNSAPDKSGLPSDRFSAERTGGSVSTLTIQRTQQEDSAVYLCASSQRGEPLSPLHFGNGTRLTVT.

The CDR3 bases are TGTGCCAGCAGCCCCGGGCGGGCTCAGGGGGCGTACGAGCAGTACTTC. Its protein is CASSPGRAQGAYEQYF. The V and J genes are TRBV7-6 and TRBJ2-7, with TRBD1 matching over 8 bases. Germline V gene sequence: CDR1 SGHVS, CDR2 FNYEAQ. V dropped 5 bases and J dropped 4; count of bases not matched to a gene: 13. The CDR3 is 16 residues long.

This rearrangement joins TRBV2 to TRBJ1-1, with 7 bases matching TRBD1. The CDR3 has 16 amino acids. Trimming cost V 6 bases and J 1 base; bases outside gene matches: 11. CDR1 and CDR2 (germline): SNHLY, FYNNEI. The CDR3 nucleotides are TGTGCCAGCAGACAAACGATGGACAGGTCGAACACTGAAGCTTTCTTT. Its protein is CASRQTMDRSNTEAFF.

The V and J genes are TRBV5-8 and TRBJ2-1; no clear D. Trimming left V 0 bases short and J 7 bases short, with 5 bases between. CDR3 length: 12 amino acids. Germline assignment: CDR1 SGHTS and CDR2 YDEGEE. Here the CDR3 DNA reads TGTGCCAGCAGCTTGGCACTGAATGAGCAGTTCTTC. Its translation is CASSLALNEQFF. Full variable domain (rest looked up from reference TRBV5-8 and TRBJ2-1): EAGVTQSPTHLIKTRGQQATLRCSPISGHTSVYWYQQALGLGLQFLLWYDEGEERNRGNFPPRFSGRQFPNYSSELNVNALELEDSALYLCASSLALNEQFFGPGTRLTVL.

The rearrangement links TRBV30 to TRBJ2-3; unclear D gene. The germline V gene encodes CDR1 GTSNPN and CDR2 SVGIG (reference sequence). This CDR3 contains 10 residues. V was clipped by 5 bases and J by 3 bases, with 3 bases between them. The chain's CDR3 is CAWDTDTQYF. The CDR3 region has the DNA TGTGCCTGGGATACAGATACGCAGTATTTT.

This sequence joins TRBV11-2 and TRBJ1-1; maybe TRBD1 (6 bases). Germline CDR1 is SGHAT and CDR2 is FQNNGV. There are 16 residues in the CDR3. The ends were cut back, 4 bases at V and 4 bases at J, with 19 bases in the middle. The CDR3 region has the DNA TGTGCCAGCAGCTCCCCTCGGCAGGGGATCCTCACTGAAGCTTTCTTT. This encodes CASSSPRQGILTEAFF.

This rearrangement joins TRBV27 to TRBJ2-1; 9 bases are shared with TRBD1. The CDR3 sequence is 15 residues long. The trim removed 8 bases at V and 2 bases at J, leaving 7 bases unmatched. In germline, CDR1 is MNHEY, CDR2 SMNVEV (reference sequence). The DNA for the CDR3 is TGTGCCAGCTACCGAACAGGGGGCACCTACAATGAGCAGTTCTTC. Residues: CASYRTGGTYNEQFF.

The chain has TRBV2 and TRBJ2-7; TRBD1 matches at 7 bases. The CDR3 is made up of 13 amino acids. J was trimmed by 4 bases and V by 6 bases; bases with no gene match: 6. The germline CDR1 and CDR2 sequences are SNHLY and FYNNEI. For the CDR3, the DNA is TGTGCCAGCAGCCCCGGGACAGAGTACGAGCAGTACTTC. Protein sequence: CASSPGTEYEQYF.

CDR3 sequence: CASTATRTYNEQFF. CDR3 coding DNA: TGTGCCAGTACTGCGACTCGAACCTACAATGAGCAGTTCTTC. This chain uses TRBV19 with TRBJ2-1; D ambiguous. The CDR3 has 14 residues. Trimming stripped 7 bases from V and 2 bases from J, with 12 bases between. Per germline, CDR1 LNHDA and CDR2 SQIVND (reference sequence).

This clone has only one observation. The chain links TRBV2 to TRBJ1-1; D is uncertain. The V end lost 0 bases, the J end lost 7 bases, and 9 bases lay between the germline ends. The germline CDR1 and CDR2 sequences are SNHLY and FYNNEI. This CDR3 has 13 amino acids. CDR3 region: CASSEADLLEAFF. DNA of the CDR3: TGTGCCAGCAGTGAAGCGGATTTACTTGAAGCTTTCTTT.

This chain connects TRBV5-6 to TRBJ1-6; TRBD1 matches at 9 bases. Germline V gene sequence: CDR1 SGHDT, CDR2 YYEEEE. Trimming removed 4 bases from V and 0 bases from J; junction bases left unmatched: 8. The CDR3 is 18 amino acids. The CDR3 reads CASSGGTGRSSYNSPLHF. Written as DNA, the CDR3 is TGTGCCAGCAGCGGAGGGACAGGGAGGAGCTCCTATAATTCACCCCTCCACTTT.

V gene TRBV19 combines with J gene TRBJ2-7; 7 positions agree with TRBD1. The CDR3 has 15 residues. V dropped 6 bases and J dropped 2; count of bases not matched to a gene: 10. Looked up from germline, CDR1 is LNHDA and CDR2 is SQIVND (reference sequence). As DNA, the CDR3 is TGTGCCAGTAGCAACGACAGGGAAGGTACCTACGAGCAGTACTTC. Protein sequence: CASSNDREGTYEQYF.

The J gene is TRBJ1-1, the V gene TRBV29-1; 7 positions match TRBD1. The V gene end was trimmed by 7 bases and the J gene end by 3 bases; junction bases not matched to a gene: 5. CDR1 is SQVTM, CDR2 ANQGSEA, per germline. The CDR3 extends over 12 amino acids. The CDR3 sequence is CSDRQGDTEAFF. CDR3 bases: TGCAGCGACAGACAGGGAGACACTGAAGCTTTCTTT.

The V and J genes are TRBV5-1 and TRBJ2-1; the D gene is possibly TRBD2 (6 bases). The germline CDR1 and CDR2 sequences are SGHRS and YFSETQ. The CDR3 spans 13 residues. The V end lost 5 bases, the J end lost 8 bases, and 14 bases lay between the germline ends. The CDR3 reads CASSIGGVDEQFF. The CDR3 nucleotides are TGCGCCAGCAGTATAGGCGGGGTGGATGAGCAGTTCTTC.

This chain uses TRBV6-1 with TRBJ1-1; 10 bases map to TRBD1. The germline gives CDR1 MNHNS, CDR2 SASEGT. With V trimmed by 2 bases and J by 1 base, 1 base remained unmatched. This CDR3 has 15 amino acids. The CDR3 spells CASSEWTGGNTEAFF. The CDR3 DNA sequence: TGTGCCAGCAGTGAATGGACAGGGGGGAACACTGAAGCTTTCTTT.

A few counts support this clone. The V gene is TRBV4-2, the J gene TRBJ1-1, with D possibly matching TRBD1 (6 bases). Looked up from germline, CDR1 is LGHNA and CDR2 is YNFKEQ. The CDR3 contains 16 residues. V dropped 0 bases and J dropped 2 bases, with 13 bases sitting between them. This CDR3 reads CASSQDAGDTNTEAFF. The CDR3 DNA follows: TGTGCCAGCAGCCAAGATGCAGGGGATACAAACACTGAAGCTTTCTTT.

V gene TRBV2 combines with J gene TRBJ2-7, with D unclear. CDR1 SNHLY and CDR2 FYNNEI come from the germline V gene. Trimming pared 1 base from V and 5 bases from J, leaving 12 bases between. This CDR3 region has 14 residues. Written as DNA, the CDR3 is TGTGCCAGCAGTGAAGTGGTCCGCACCGACGAGCAGTACTTC. Amino acid sequence: CASSEVVRTDEQYF.

V is TRBV19 and J is TRBJ1-1; D is perhaps TRBD1 (5 bases). In germline, CDR1 is LNHDA, CDR2 SQIVND (reference sequence). This CDR3 comprises 12 residues. Deletions cut 10 bases from V and 3 bases from J, with 12 bases between. CDR3 amino acids: CATKTGDTEAFF. CDR3 DNA sequence: TGTGCCACTAAAACAGGAGACACTGAAGCTTTCTTT.

The rearrangement links TRBV19 to TRBJ1-1; D gene ambiguous. The germline V gene encodes CDR1 LNHDA and CDR2 SQIVND (reference sequence). Deletions cut 2 bases from V and 0 bases from J, with 10 bases between. The CDR3 runs to 15 residues. The chain's CDR3 is CASSIPPYLNTEAFF. CDR3 DNA sequence: TGTGCCAGTAGTATACCCCCCTACTTGAACACTGAAGCTTTCTTT.

V is TRBV28 and J is TRBJ2-1; D is unclear. Germline V gene sequence: CDR1 MDHEN, CDR2 SYDVKM. V lost 5 bases and J lost 8, with 13 bases in between. The CDR3 sequence is 13 residues long. DNA for the CDR3: TGTGCCAGCAGTCCCCGCGGATGGGATGAGCAGTTCTTC. Amino acid sequence: CASSPRGWDEQFF. The entire variable domain, with the rest obtained from reference TRBV28 and TRBJ2-1, is as follows: DVKVTQSSRYLVKRTGEKVFLECVQDMDHENMFWYRQDPGLGLRLIYFSYDVKMKEKGDIPEGYSVSREKKERFSLILESASTNQTSMYLCASSPRGWDEQFFGPGTRLTVL.

The chain carries TRBV5-4 and TRBJ1-1; D is unclear. The CDR3 spans 14 residues. Germline V lookup: CDR1 SGHNT, CDR2 YYREEE (reference sequence). V lost 0 bases, J lost 2 bases, and 8 bases lay in between. The CDR3 DNA is TGTGCCAGCAGCTTGGACGCAGTAAACACTGAAGCTTTCTTT. Translating it yields CASSLDAVNTEAFF.

The rearrangement uses TRBV7-2 and TRBJ1-6; D might be TRBD1 (5 bases). The germline CDR1 and CDR2 sequences are SGHTA and FQGNSA. Trimming stripped 5 bases from V and 8 bases from J, with 22 bases between. This CDR3 has 17 residues. The CDR3 reads CASSPPGRIGLDSPLHF. CDR3 DNA: TGTGCCAGCAGCCCCCCAGGGAGAATCGGATTGGATTCACCCCTCCACTTT.

This clone turned up a few times. V and J are TRBV15 and TRBJ1-5; D is uncertain. V gave up 0 bases and J gave up 7 bases, with 10 bases separating them. CDR1 is LNHNV and CDR2 is YYDKDF in the germline V gene (reference sequence). This CDR3 contains 14 residues. This CDR3 is CATSREIGRQPQHF. CDR3 nucleotides: TGTGCCACCAGCAGAGAAATAGGCCGGCAGCCCCAGCATTTT.

V is TRBV7-9 and J is TRBJ1-2; possible D gene TRBD1, 5 bases. V was clipped by 5 bases and J by 7 bases, with 23 bases between them. The CDR3 totals 16 residues. Germline V gives CDR1 SEHNR, CDR2 FQNEAQ (reference sequence). In DNA form, the CDR3 reads TGTGCCAGCAGCCTCTCGCGGGGGATCGGAAGGGTTGGCTACACCTTC. This codes for CASSLSRGIGRVGYTF.

This chain joins TRBV6-1 and TRBJ1-2; 7 bases align to TRBD1. The V and J ends lost 1 base and 3 bases, in that order; junction bases with no gene match: 5. The length of the CDR3 is 15 residues. Germline V gene sequence: CDR1 MNHNS, CDR2 SASEGT. The CDR3 nucleotides are TGTGCCAGCAGTGAAGAACAGGGGAGCTACTATGGCTACACCTTC. Protein sequence: CASSEEQGSYYGYTF.

The CDR3, as DNA: TGTGCCAGCAGTTACGAGGGGCCCCCCTACGAGCAGTACTTC. As protein: CASSYEGPPYEQYF. The chain has TRBV6-6 and TRBJ2-7, with D tentatively TRBD1 or TRBD2 (5 bases each). The CDR3 is 14 residues long. V lost 2 bases and J lost 2, with 10 bases in between. CDR1 MNHNY and CDR2 SVGAGI come from the germline V gene (reference sequence).